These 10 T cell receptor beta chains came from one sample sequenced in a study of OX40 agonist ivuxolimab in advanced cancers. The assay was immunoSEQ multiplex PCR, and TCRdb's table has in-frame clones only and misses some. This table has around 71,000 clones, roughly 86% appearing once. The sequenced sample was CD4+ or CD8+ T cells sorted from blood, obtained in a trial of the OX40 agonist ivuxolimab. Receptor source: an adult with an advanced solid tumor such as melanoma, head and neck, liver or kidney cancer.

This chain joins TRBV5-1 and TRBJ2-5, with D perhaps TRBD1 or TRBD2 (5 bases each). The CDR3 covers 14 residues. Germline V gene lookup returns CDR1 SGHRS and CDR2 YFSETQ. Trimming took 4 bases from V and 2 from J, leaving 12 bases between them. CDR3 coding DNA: TGCGCCAGCAGCCCCCGGGACGGACAAGAGACCCAGTACTTC. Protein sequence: CASSPRDGQETQYF.

CDR3 protein: CAWSPNRQTNTEAFF. The CDR3 DNA is TGTGCCTGGAGTCCTAACCGACAGACGAACACTGAAGCTTTCTTT. V and J are TRBV30 and TRBJ1-1, with D perhaps TRBD1 (5 bases). The CDR3 extends over 15 amino acids. Germline values: CDR1 GTSNPN, CDR2 SVGIG (reference sequence). The V end was cut by 2 bases, the J end by 1 base, with 14 bases between.

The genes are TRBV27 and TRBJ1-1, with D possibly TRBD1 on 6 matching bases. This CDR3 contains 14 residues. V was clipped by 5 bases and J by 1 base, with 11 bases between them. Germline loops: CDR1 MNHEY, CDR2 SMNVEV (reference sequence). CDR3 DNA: TGTGCCAGCAGTCACGGACAGCGGAACACTGAAGCTTTCTTT. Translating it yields CASSHGQRNTEAFF.

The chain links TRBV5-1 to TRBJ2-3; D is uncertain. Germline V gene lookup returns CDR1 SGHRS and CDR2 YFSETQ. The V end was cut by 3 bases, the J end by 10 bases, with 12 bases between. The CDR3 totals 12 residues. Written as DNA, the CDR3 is TGCGCCAGCAGCTCTAACCAGCAGGCGCAGTATTTT. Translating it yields CASSSNQQAQYF.

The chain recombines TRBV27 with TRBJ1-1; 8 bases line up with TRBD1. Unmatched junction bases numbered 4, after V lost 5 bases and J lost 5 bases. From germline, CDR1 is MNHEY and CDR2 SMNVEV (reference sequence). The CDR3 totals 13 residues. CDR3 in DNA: TGTGCCAGCAGTCCTAACAGGGGGACTGAAGCTTTCTTT. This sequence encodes CASSPNRGTEAFF.

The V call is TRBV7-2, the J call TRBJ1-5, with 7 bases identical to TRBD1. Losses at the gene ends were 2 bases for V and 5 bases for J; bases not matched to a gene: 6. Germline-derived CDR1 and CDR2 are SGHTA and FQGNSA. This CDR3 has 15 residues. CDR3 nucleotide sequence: TGTGCCAGCAGCTTATACTCAGGGGGGTATCAGCCCCAGCATTTT. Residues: CASSLYSGGYQPQHF.

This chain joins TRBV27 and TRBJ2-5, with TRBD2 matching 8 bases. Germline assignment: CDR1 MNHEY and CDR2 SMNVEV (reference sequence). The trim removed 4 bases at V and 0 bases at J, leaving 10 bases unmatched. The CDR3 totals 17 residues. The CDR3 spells CASSSVLGGGYQETQYF. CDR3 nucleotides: TGTGCCAGCAGTTCTGTTTTGGGCGGGGGGTACCAAGAGACCCAGTACTTC.

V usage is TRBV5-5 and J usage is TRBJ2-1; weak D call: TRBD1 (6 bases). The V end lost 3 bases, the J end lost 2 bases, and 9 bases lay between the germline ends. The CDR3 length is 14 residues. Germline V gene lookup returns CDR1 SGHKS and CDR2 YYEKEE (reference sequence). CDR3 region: CASSSRGTYNEQFF. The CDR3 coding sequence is TGTGCCAGCAGCTCCAGGGGTACCTACAATGAGCAGTTCTTC.

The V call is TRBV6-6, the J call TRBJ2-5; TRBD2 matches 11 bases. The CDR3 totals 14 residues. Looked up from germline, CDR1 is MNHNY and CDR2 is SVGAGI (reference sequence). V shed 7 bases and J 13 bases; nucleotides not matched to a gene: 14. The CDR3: CASKGGTSGTGAYF. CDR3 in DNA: TGTGCCAGCAAAGGGGGGACTAGCGGAACTGGGGCGTACTTC.

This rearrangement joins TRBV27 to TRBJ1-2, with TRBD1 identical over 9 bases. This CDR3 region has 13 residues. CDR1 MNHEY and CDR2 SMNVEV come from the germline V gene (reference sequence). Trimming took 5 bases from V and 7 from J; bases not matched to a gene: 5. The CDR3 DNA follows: TGTGCCAGCAGTAAACAGGGGGCAGGTGGCTACACCTTC. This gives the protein CASSKQGAGGYTF.